Below, 25 T cell receptor beta chains from the same sample are listed, as sequenced in a study of early T cells in non-severe SARS-CoV-2 infection. TCRdb itself ran the 5' RACE reads through MiXCR, one entry per CDR3 protein. Of 55,000 to 75,000 distinct CDR3 sequences in the sample, 8.5% to 9.5% were seen once. The sequenced sample consisted of whole blood. All receptors come from an adult who was a healthcare worker with PCR-confirmed SARS-CoV-2 infection or an uninfected control (not recorded which).

This clonotype was observed at least ten times. CDR3 in DNA: TGTGCCAGCAGCTTAGCGGCTAGCGGGGGGTCGGCGGCCTACGAGCAGTACGTC. Protein sequence: CASSLAASGGSAAYEQYV. The V gene is TRBV7-8, the J gene TRBJ2-7, with 11 bases identical to TRBD2. This CDR3 region has 18 residues. CDR1 is SGHVS and CDR2 is FQNEAQ in the germline V gene. J was trimmed by 2 bases and V by 0 bases; bases with no gene match: 9.

The V gene is TRBV12-3 or TRBV12-4, the J gene TRBJ1-4, with 7 bases aligning to TRBD1. This CDR3 has 18 residues. V gave up 0 bases and J gave up 0 bases; unmatched junction bases: 7. The CDR3 sequence is CASSLATGFLATNEKLFF. CDR3 coding DNA: TGTGCCAGCAGTTTAGCGACAGGGTTCTTGGCAACTAATGAAAAACTGTTTTTT.

The chain couples TRBV6-6 to TRBJ1-4; TRBD1 matches at 10 bases. V lost 6 bases, J lost 7 bases, and 11 bases stayed unmatched. The V gene's germline CDR1 is MNHNY and CDR2 SVGAGI (reference sequence). This CDR3 comprises 16 residues. The CDR3 coding sequence is TGTGCCAGCAGCCGACAGGGGGCCGGCGGACCTGAAAAACTGTTTTTT. Its protein is CASSRQGAGGPEKLFF.

The chain recombines TRBV7-9 with TRBJ1-3; no firm D call. V lost 6 bases, J lost 0 bases, and 9 bases lay in between. This CDR3 has 14 residues. Germline lookup yields CDR1 SEHNR and CDR2 FQNEAQ (reference sequence). This CDR3 is CASRQTLSGNTIYF. The CDR3 DNA is TGTGCCAGCAGACAAACACTCTCTGGAAACACCATATATTTT.

This clonotype has a count of ten or more. V is TRBV28 and J is TRBJ1-2, with 10 bases identical to TRBD1. This CDR3 is built from 18 residues. Germline-derived CDR1 and CDR2 are MDHEN and SYDVKM. Losses at the gene ends were 6 bases for V and 7 bases for J; bases not matched to a gene: 20. In DNA, the CDR3 is TGTGCCAGCAGCCCGCCCCTGGGACAGGGGAAAACGAACGCTGGCTACACCTTC. Translated, it gives CASSPPLGQGKTNAGYTF.

At least ten counts were recorded for this clonotype. The chain has TRBV20-1 and TRBJ2-7; D not certain. The CDR3 totals 11 residues. Deletions cut 2 bases from V and 6 bases from J, with 8 bases between. CDR1 is DFQATT and CDR2 is SNEGSKA in the germline V gene (reference sequence). CDR3 amino acids: CSARSGFEQYV. The CDR3 nucleotides are TGCAGTGCTAGATCCGGGTTCGAGCAGTACGTC.

This chain uses TRBV2 with TRBJ2-5, with TRBD2 as a possible D gene (6 bases). Trimming took 1 base from V and 1 from J, leaving 10 bases between them. Germline V gene lookup returns CDR1 SNHLY and CDR2 FYNNEI. The CDR3 totals 15 residues. CDR3 bases: TGTGCCAGCAGTGAAGGGACGGGGGTCCAAGAGACCCAGTACTTC. Translating gives CASSEGTGVQETQYF. Supplemented by reference TRBV2 and TRBJ2-5, the full variable domain reads EPEVTQTPSHQVTQMGQEVILRCVPISNHLYFYWYRQILGQKVEFLVSFYNNEISEKSEIFDDQFSVERPDGSNFTLKIRSTKLEDSAMYFCASSEGTGVQETQYFGPGTRLLVL.

This clonotype occurred a few times. V gene TRBV6-5 combines with J gene TRBJ1-1; 7 positions agree with TRBD1. J lost 0 bases, V lost 8 bases, and 3 bases had no gene match. The CDR3 loop spans 13 amino acids. Germline lookup yields CDR1 MNHEY and CDR2 SVGAGI. The CDR3 spells CASGDSLNTEAFF. DNA of the CDR3: TGTGCCAGCGGGGACAGTTTGAACACTGAAGCTTTCTTT.

In this sample, this clonotype turned up a few times. The chain couples TRBV6-5 to TRBJ2-1, with TRBD2 matching over 12 bases. The germline V gene has CDR1 MNHEY and CDR2 SVGAGI. J lost 2 bases, V lost 7 bases, and 6 bases had no gene match. The CDR3 is 16 residues long. The CDR3 nucleotides read TGTGCCAGCACCATGACTAGCGGGGGCGCCTACAATGAGCAGTTCTTC. Its translation: CASTMTSGGAYNEQFF.

This clonotype was recorded a few times. The J gene is TRBJ1-5, the V gene TRBV19, with D perhaps matching TRBD1 (5 bases). Trimming cost V 6 bases and J 4 bases, with 19 bases left between them. The CDR3 runs to 16 residues. CDR1 LNHDA and CDR2 SQIVND come from the germline V gene (reference sequence). CDR3 residues: CASSPTGVADNQPQHF. The DNA for the CDR3 is TGTGCCAGTAGCCCCACAGGAGTGGCGGATAATCAGCCCCAGCATTTT.

In this sample, this clonotype turned up many times. The gene calls are TRBV4-1 and TRBJ2-3; D possibly corresponds to TRBD1 (5 bases). The CDR3 length is 16 residues. CDR1 is MGHRA and CDR2 is YSYEKL in the germline V gene. V was shortened by 4 bases and J by 1 base, with 15 bases between the two germline ends. CDR3 sequence (DNA): TGCGCCAGCAGCCTCCTACGTAGCAGGGGCACAGATACGCAGTATTTT. It yields the protein CASSLLRSRGTDTQYF.

This rearrangement joins TRBV20-1 to TRBJ1-3; D is undetermined. Germline assignment: CDR1 DFQATT and CDR2 SNEGSKA (reference sequence). This CDR3 comprises 14 residues. Between the trimmed V and J ends, which lost 5 bases and 4 bases, there was a span of 15 bases. The CDR3 DNA sequence: TGCAGTGCTCCCCATGGAGGGAACGGAAACACCATATATTTT. Translation: CSAPHGGNGNTIYF.

Of note for this clonotype: The junction departs from the called germline gene at one end, perhaps through a read error. This chain uses TRBV12-3 or TRBV12-4 with TRBJ2-1; D unresolved. The CDR3 extends over 11 amino acids. DNA for the CDR3: TGTGCCAGCAACTCCGGCCGCAAGGTCGTCTTC. Translated: CASNSGRKVVF.

This chain connects TRBV12-3 or TRBV12-4 to TRBJ1-1; possible D gene TRBD1, 6 bases. The CDR3 is 15 residues long. The germline V and J ends were trimmed by 10 bases and 4 bases, with 22 bases remaining between them. CDR3 DNA sequence: TGTGCCACCACCCCGAGGGGGGGCCACGGCACTGAAGCTTTCTTT. Amino acids: CATTPRGGHGTEAFF.

This clonotype was recorded at least ten times. This chain uses TRBV10-3 with TRBJ2-7; D remains unclear. Trimming removed 4 bases from V and 0 bases from J, with 4 bases in between. CDR1 is ENHRY and CDR2 is SYGVKD in the germline V gene. The CDR3 length is 12 residues. CDR3 bases: TGTGCCATCAGTGGGAACTCCTACGAGCAGTACGTC. Its translation is CAISGNSYEQYV.

V is TRBV12-3 or TRBV12-4 and J is TRBJ2-7, with D possibly being TRBD1 or TRBD2 (5 bases each). The germline V and J ends were trimmed by 5 bases and 4 bases, with 12 bases remaining between them. The CDR3 loop spans 13 amino acids. CDR3 sequence reads: CASSPGTPYEQYV. The CDR3 nucleotides are TGTGCCAGCAGTCCGGGGACCCCGTACGAGCAGTACGTC.

The V call is TRBV11-3, the J call TRBJ2-7; a weak D match, TRBD2 (7 bases). CDR1 SGHNT and CDR2 YENEEA come from the germline V gene. CDR3 length: 14 residues. The germline V and J ends were trimmed by 7 bases and 0 bases, with 13 bases remaining between them. The CDR3 DNA reads TGTGCCAGCACCAAACGGGGGGCCTCCTACGAGCAGTACGTC. Protein sequence: CASTKRGASYEQYV.

J is TRBJ1-1 and V is TRBV29-1; D is ambiguous. The CDR3 extends over 11 amino acids. CDR1 is SQVTM, CDR2 ANQGSEA, per germline. V was shortened by 3 bases and J by 7 bases, with 9 bases between the two germline ends. The CDR3 DNA is TGCAGCGTTGAGCCCGGAGTTGAAGCTTTCTTT. Translation gives CSVEPGVEAFF.

About this clonotype itself: Germline and junction disagree at one end, which may indicate a read error. The genes are TRBV3-1 and TRBJ2-1; the D gene is possibly TRBD2 (7 bases). Germline V lookup: CDR1 LGHDT, CDR2 YNNKEL (reference sequence). CDR3 length: 14 amino acids. Here the CDR3 DNA reads TGTGCCAGCAGCCAAGATTTACCAGGGAGGGGGGAGTCCTTC. Amino acid sequence: CASSQDLPGRGESF.

The rearrangement links TRBV7-9 to TRBJ2-2; TRBD2 matches 8 bases. The CDR3 has 16 amino acids. Germline V gene lookup returns CDR1 SEHNR and CDR2 FQNEAQ (reference sequence). V gave up 5 bases and J gave up 2 bases; unmatched junction bases: 7. CDR3 in DNA: TGTGCCAGCAGCGCAACTAGCGGCCCTAACACCGGGGAGCTGTTTTTT. It translates to CASSATSGPNTGELFF.

The chain links TRBV18 to TRBJ2-7; possibly TRBD1 for D (5 bases). This CDR3 is 13 amino acids long. Trimming shortened V by 2 bases and J by 5 bases, and 10 bases separated the two germline ends. Germline lookup yields CDR1 KGHSH and CDR2 LQKENI. CDR3 coding DNA: TGTGCCAGCTCACCAACAGGTTCTGACGAGCAGTACGTC. Translated, it gives CASSPTGSDEQYV.

This clonotype was seen many times. The V call is TRBV7-7, the J call TRBJ2-2; D is perhaps TRBD1 or TRBD2 (5 bases each). Germline CDR1 SSHAT, CDR2 FNYEAQ (reference sequence). V was shortened by 10 bases and J by 4 bases, with 13 bases between the two germline ends. The CDR3 contains 13 residues. The CDR3 here is CATEVGGTGELFF. The DNA for the CDR3 is TGTGCCACCGAAGTTGGGGGCACCGGGGAGCTGTTTTTT. Filled out from reference TRBV7-7 and TRBJ2-2, the complete variable domain reads GAGVSQSPRYKVTKRGQDVTLRCDPISSHATLYWYQQALGQGPEFLTYFNYEAQPDKSGLPSDRFSAERPEGSISTLTIQRTEQRDSAMYRCATEVGGTGELFFGEGSRLTVL.

The chain couples TRBV7-2 to TRBJ2-3; D may be TRBD2 (6 bases). Germline CDR1 is SGHTA and CDR2 is FQGNSA. The CDR3 spans 16 residues. Trimming shortened V by 1 base and J by 3 bases, and 14 bases separated the two germline ends. In nucleotides, the CDR3 is TGTGCCAGCAGCTTAGGTGTCAGGGAGGCGACAGATACGCAGTATTTT. It translates to CASSLGVREATDTQYF.

This clonotype turned up a few times. The V gene is TRBV29-1, the J gene TRBJ2-3; 9 bases agree with TRBD1. CDR3 length: 14 residues. V lost 4 bases, J lost 5 bases, and 7 bases stayed unmatched. From germline, CDR1 is SQVTM and CDR2 ANQGSEA. CDR3 sequence (DNA): TGCAGCGTTGTAACAGGGGGCGCGGGAGATACGCAGTATTTT. This translates into CSVVTGGAGDTQYF.

In this sample, this clonotype turned up many times. In DNA form, the CDR3 reads TGTGCCAGCAGCTCCAGGACTAGCGGGGGCCCTTTCACAGATACGCAGTATTTT. This sequence encodes CASSSRTSGGPFTDTQYF. The chain is built from TRBV5-8 and TRBJ2-3; 13 nucleotides match TRBD2. Germline V gene lookup returns CDR1 SGHTS and CDR2 YDEGEE. J gave up 2 bases and V 3 bases, and 9 bases lay outside the gene matches. This CDR3 comprises 18 residues.